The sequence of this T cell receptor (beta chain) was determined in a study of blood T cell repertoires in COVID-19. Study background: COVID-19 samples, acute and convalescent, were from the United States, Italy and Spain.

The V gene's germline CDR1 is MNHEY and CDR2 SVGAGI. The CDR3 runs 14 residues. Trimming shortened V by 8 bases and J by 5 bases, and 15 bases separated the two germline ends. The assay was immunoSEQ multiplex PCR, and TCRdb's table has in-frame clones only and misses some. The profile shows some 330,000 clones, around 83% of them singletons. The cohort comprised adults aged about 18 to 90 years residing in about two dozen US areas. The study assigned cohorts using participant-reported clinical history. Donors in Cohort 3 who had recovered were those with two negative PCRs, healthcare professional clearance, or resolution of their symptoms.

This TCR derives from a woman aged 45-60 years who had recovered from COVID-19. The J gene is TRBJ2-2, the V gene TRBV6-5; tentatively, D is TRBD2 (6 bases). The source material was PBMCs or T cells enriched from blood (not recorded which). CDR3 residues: CASGSRAGTGELFF. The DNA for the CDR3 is TGTGCCAGCGGTAGCAGGGCGGGAACCGGGGAGCTGTTTTTT.